The entry that follows covers one TCR beta chain sequence. The sample belongs to a study of blood T cell repertoires in COVID-19. Study at large: Sources were T cells, B-cell-depleted T cells, or PBMCs; the material itself was cDNA or gDNA.

The CDR3 spans 17 residues. Germline CDR1 SGHVS, CDR2 FNYEAQ. The trim removed 2 bases at V and 4 bases at J, leaving 13 bases unmatched. Authors' data handling: The assay estimated nucleated cells by amplifying reference gene primers. Clones were sequenced by immunoSEQ multiplex PCR, and TCRdb holds only the in-frame ones, with some missing. The V and J calls and clone size come from that table; D and trimming were worked out from the DNA. The sample includes nearly 80,000 clones, over 75% of them seen just once. The source material was peripheral blood. The clonotype was recovered from an elderly woman with acute or convalescent COVID-19. The chain couples TRBV7-6 to TRBJ1-2; 7 bases are a match to TRBD1. CDR3 DNA sequence: TGTGCCAGCAGCTTATTCTCATCGGCAGGGGGGTCCTATGGCTACACCTTC. Translation gives CASSLFSSAGGSYGYTF.